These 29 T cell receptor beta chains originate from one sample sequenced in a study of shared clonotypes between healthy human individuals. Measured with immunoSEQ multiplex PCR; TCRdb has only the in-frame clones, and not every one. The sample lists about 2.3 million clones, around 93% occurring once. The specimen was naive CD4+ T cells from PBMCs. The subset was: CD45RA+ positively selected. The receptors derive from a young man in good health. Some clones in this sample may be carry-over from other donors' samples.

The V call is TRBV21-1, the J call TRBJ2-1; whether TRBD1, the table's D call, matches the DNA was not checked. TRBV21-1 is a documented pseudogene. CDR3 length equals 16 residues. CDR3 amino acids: CASSIRDSKRHNEQFF. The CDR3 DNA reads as TGTGCCAGCAGCATACGGGACAGCAAACGTCACAATGAGCAGTTCTTC.

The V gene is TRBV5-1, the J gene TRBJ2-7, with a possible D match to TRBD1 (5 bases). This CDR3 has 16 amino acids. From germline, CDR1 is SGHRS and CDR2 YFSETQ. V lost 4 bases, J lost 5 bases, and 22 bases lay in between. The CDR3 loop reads CASSISLPGAYDEQYF. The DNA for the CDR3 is TGCGCCAGCAGCATTAGCCTTCCTGGGGCGTATGACGAGCAGTACTTC.

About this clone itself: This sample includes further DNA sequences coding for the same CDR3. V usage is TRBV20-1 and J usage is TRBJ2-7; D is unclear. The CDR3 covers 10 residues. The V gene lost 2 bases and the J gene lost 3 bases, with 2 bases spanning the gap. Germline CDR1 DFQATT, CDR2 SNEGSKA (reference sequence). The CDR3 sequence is CSARSYEQYF. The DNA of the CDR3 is TGCAGTGCTAGAAGCTACGAGCAGTACTTC.

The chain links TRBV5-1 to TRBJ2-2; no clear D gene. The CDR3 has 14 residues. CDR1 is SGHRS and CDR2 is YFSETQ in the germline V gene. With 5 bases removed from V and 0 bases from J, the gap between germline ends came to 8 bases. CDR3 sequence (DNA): TGCGCCAGCAGATGGCAGGCGAACACCGGGGAGCTGTTTTTT. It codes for CASRWQANTGELFF.

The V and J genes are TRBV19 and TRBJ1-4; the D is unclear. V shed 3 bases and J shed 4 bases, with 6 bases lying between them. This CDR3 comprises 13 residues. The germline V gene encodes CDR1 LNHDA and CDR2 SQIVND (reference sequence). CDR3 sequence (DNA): TGTGCCAGTAGTATTTTGGTTAATGAAAAACTGTTTTTT. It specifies CASSILVNEKLFF.

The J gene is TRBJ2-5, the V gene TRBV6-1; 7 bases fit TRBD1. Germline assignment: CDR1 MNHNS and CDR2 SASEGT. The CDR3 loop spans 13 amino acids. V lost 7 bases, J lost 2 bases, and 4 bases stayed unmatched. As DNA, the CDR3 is TGTGCCAGCACCCGGGACAGACAAGAGACCCAGTACTTC. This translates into CASTRDRQETQYF.

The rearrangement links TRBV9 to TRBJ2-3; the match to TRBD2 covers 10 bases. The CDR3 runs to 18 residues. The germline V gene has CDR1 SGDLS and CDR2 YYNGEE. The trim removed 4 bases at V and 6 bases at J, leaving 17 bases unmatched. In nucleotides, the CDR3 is TGTGCCAGCAGCTTCGCTCCGGCTAGCGGGAGAGTTGGGGATACGCAGTATTTT. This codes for CASSFAPASGRVGDTQYF.

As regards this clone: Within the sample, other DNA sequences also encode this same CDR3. The CDR3 spells CASSLSGEYGYTF. CDR3 nucleotides: TGTGCCAGCAGCTTGTCAGGGGAGTATGGCTACACCTTC. The genes are TRBV5-4 and TRBJ1-2, with a possible D match to TRBD1 (6 bases). This CDR3 contains 13 residues. Trimming pared 1 base from V and 5 bases from J, leaving 9 bases between. The germline V gene encodes CDR1 SGHNT and CDR2 YYREEE (reference sequence).

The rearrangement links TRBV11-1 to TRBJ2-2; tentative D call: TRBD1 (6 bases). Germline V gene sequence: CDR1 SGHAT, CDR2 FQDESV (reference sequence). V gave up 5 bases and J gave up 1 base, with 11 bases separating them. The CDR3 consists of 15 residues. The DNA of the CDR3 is TGTGCCAGCAGCCCTGGGACATTGAACACCGGGGAGCTGTTTTTT. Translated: CASSPGTLNTGELFF.

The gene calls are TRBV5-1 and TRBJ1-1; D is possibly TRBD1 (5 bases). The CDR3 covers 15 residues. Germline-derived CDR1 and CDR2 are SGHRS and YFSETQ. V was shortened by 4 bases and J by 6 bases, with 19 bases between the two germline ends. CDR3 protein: CASSLRAGLGAEAFF. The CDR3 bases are TGCGCCAGCAGCCTGCGCGCAGGGTTAGGCGCTGAAGCTTTCTTT.

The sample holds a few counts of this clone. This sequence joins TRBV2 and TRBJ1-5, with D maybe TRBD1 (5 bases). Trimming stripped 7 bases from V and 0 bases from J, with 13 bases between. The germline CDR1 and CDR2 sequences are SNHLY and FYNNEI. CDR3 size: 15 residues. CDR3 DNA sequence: TGTGCCAGCACTGTGGGGCTTACTAGCAATCAGCCCCAGCATTTT. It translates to CASTVGLTSNQPQHF. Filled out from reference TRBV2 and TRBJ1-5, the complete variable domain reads EPEVTQTPSHQVTQMGQEVILRCVPISNHLYFYWYRQILGQKVEFLVSFYNNEISEKSEIFDDQFSVERPDGSNFTLKIRSTKLEDSAMYFCASTVGLTSNQPQHFGDGTRLSIL.

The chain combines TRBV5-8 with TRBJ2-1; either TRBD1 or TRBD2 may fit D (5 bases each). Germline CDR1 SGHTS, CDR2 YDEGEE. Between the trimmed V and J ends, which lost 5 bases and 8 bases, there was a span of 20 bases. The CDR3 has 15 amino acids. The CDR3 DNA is TGTGCCAGCAGACCCTTATTGGGGAGAGGGGATGAGCAGTTCTTC. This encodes CASRPLLGRGDEQFF.

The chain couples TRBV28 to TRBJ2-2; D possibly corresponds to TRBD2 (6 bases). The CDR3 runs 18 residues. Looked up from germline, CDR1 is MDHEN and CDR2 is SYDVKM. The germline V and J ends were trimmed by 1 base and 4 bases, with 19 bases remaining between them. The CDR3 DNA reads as TGTGCCAGCAGTTTATCTACCGGGACTCAGCCCGGCACCGGGGAGCTGTTTTTT. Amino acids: CASSLSTGTQPGTGELFF.

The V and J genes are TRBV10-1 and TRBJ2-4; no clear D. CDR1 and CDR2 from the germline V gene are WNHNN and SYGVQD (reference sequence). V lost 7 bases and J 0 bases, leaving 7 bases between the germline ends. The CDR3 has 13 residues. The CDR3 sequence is CASMRRAKNIQYF. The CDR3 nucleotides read TGCGCCAGCATGCGACGAGCCAAAAACATTCAGTACTTC.

The CDR3 DNA follows: TGTGCCAGTAGTGGGCAGGGCGGAACCGGGGAGCTGTTTTTT. Translation gives CASSGQGGTGELFF. The V and J genes are TRBV19 and TRBJ2-2; weak D call: TRBD1 (5 bases). V shed 5 bases and J shed 5 bases, with 12 bases lying between them. The CDR3 consists of 14 residues. The V gene's germline CDR1 is LNHDA and CDR2 SQIVND (reference sequence). The whole variable domain, filled in from reference TRBV19 and TRBJ2-2, reads DGGITQSPKYLFRKEGQNVTLSCEQNLNHDAMYWYRQDPGQGLRLIYYSQIVNDFQKGDIAEGYSVSREKKESFPLTVTSAQKNPTAFYLCASSGQGGTGELFFGEGSRLTVL.

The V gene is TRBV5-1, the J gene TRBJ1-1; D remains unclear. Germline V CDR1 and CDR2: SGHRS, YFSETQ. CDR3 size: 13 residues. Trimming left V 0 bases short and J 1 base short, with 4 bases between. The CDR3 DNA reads TGCGCCAGCAGCTTGGACCAGAACACTGAAGCTTTCTTT. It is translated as CASSLDQNTEAFF.

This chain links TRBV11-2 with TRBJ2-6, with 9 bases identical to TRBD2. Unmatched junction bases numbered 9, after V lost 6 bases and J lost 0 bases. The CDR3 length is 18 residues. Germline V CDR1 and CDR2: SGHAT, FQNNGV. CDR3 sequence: CASSHLAGGLSGANVLTF. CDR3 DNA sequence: TGTGCCAGCAGTCACTTGGCGGGAGGGCTCTCTGGGGCCAACGTCCTGACTTTC.

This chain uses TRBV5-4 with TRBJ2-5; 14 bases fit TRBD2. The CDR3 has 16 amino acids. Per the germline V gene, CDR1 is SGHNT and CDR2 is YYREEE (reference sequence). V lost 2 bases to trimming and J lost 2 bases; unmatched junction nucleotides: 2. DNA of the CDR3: TGTGCCAGCAGCTTTGGACTAGCGGGAGGACAAGAGACCCAGTACTTC. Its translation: CASSFGLAGGQETQYF.

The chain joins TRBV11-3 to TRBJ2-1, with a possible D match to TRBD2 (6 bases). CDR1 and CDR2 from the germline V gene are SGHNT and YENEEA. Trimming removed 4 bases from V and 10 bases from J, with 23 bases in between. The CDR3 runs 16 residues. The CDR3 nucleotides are TGTGCCAGCAGCTCCGTTCAAGGGGCTTCGGGAGCCGAGCAGTTCTTC. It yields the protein CASSSVQGASGAEQFF.

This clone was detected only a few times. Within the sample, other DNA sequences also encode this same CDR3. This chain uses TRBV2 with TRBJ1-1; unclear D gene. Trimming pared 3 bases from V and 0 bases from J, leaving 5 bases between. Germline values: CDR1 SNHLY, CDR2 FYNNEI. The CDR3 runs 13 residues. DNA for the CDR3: TGTGCCAGCAGTGACAGAGTGAACACTGAAGCTTTCTTT. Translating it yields CASSDRVNTEAFF.

The CDR3 DNA reads as TGTGCCTGGAGTGTACTGTCTGGACTCTCCTACGAGCAGTACTTC. This translates into CAWSVLSGLSYEQYF. J is TRBJ2-7 and V is TRBV30; maybe TRBD2 (5 bases). CDR1 and CDR2 from the germline V gene are GTSNPN and SVGIG (reference sequence). V was shortened by 0 bases and J by 0 bases, with 12 bases between the two germline ends. This CDR3 contains 15 residues.

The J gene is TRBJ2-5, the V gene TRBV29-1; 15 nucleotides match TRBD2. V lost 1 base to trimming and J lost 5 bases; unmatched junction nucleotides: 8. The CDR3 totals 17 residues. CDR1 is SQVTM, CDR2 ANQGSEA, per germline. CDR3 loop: CSVEVGLAGGPAETQYF. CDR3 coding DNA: TGCAGCGTTGAAGTCGGACTAGCGGGAGGGCCTGCGGAGACCCAGTACTTC.

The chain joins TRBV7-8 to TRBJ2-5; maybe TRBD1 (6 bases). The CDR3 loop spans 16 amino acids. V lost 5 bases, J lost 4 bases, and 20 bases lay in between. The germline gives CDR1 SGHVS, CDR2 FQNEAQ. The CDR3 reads CASSPWGRQRGETQYF. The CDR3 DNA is TGTGCCAGCAGCCCCTGGGGGCGTCAACGGGGAGAGACCCAGTACTTC.

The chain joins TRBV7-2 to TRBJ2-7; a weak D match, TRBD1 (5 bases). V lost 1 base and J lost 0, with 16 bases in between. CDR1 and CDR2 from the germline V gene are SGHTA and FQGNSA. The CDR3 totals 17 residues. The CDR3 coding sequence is TGTGCCAGCAGCTTAGGATACGCAGGTGACAGCTCCTACGAGCAGTACTTC. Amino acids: CASSLGYAGDSSYEQYF.

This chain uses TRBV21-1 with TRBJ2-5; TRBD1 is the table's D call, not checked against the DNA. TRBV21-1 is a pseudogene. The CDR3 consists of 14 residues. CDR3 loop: CASNPGQGEETQYF. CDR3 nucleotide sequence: TGTGCCAGCAACCCGGGACAGGGGGAAGAGACCCAGTACTTC.

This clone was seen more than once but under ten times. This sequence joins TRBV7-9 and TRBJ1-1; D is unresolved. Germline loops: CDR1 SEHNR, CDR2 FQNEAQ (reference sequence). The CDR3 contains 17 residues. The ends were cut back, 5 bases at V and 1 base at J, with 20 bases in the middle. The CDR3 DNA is TGTGCCAGCAGCCCTAGTGGCGGGAGGTGGAAGAACACTGAAGCTTTCTTT. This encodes CASSPSGGRWKNTEAFF. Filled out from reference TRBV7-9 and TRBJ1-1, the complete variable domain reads DTGVSQNPRHKITKRGQNVTFRCDPISEHNRLYWYRQTLGQGPEFLTYFQNEAQLEKSRLLSDRFSAERPKGSFSTLEIQRTEQGDSAMYLCASSPSGGRWKNTEAFFGQGTRLTVV.

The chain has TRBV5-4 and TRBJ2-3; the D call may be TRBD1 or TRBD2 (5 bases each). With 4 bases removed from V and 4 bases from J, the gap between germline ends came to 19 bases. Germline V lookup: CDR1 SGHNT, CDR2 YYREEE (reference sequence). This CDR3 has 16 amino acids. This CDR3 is CASSASGTATADTQYF. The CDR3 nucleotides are TGTGCCAGCAGCGCGTCCGGGACCGCGACTGCAGATACGCAGTATTTT.

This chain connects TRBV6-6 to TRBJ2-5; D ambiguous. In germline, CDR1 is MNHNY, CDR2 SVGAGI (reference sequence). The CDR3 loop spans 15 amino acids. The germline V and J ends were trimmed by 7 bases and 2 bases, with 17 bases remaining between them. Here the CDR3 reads CASTARALLQETQYF. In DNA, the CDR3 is TGTGCCAGCACCGCTAGGGCCCTGTTGCAAGAGACCCAGTACTTC.

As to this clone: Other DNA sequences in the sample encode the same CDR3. In DNA, the CDR3 is TGTGCCAGCTCACCATTGGTCAGCTCCTACGAGCAGTACTTC. This translates into CASSPLVSSYEQYF. This rearrangement joins TRBV18 to TRBJ2-7; no clear D. Trimming shortened V by 2 bases and J by 0 bases, and 8 bases separated the two germline ends. The CDR3 is 14 amino acids. Germline values: CDR1 KGHSH, CDR2 LQKENI.